The 5 T cell receptor beta chains listed next were all sequenced from one sample in a study of PD-1 blockade in classical Hodgkin lymphoma. There was relapse after autologous stem cell transplantation in every patient, and there was variation in brentuximab vedotin exposure. The table came from immunoSEQ multiplex PCR; TCRdb's copy has only in-frame clones and leaves some out. Of fewer than 50,000 clones in the sample, 85% to 90% were seen once. The input for sequencing was peripheral blood mononuclear cells (PBMCs), taken before the second cycle of nivolumab. All receptors derive from a human donor with classical Hodgkin lymphoma.

This clone was observed a single time. This chain joins TRBV28 and TRBJ2-5, with D unresolved. The CDR3 is 13 residues long. With 3 bases removed from V and 4 bases from J, the gap between germline ends came to 9 bases. The germline CDR1 and CDR2 sequences are MDHEN and SYDVKM. CDR3 coding DNA: TGTGCCAGCAGTTTGTCTCCAAGAGAGACCCAGTACTTC. Amino acids: CASSLSPRETQYF.

V usage is TRBV6-5 and J usage is TRBJ2-3, with 14 bases that match TRBD2. This CDR3 is 15 amino acids long. Germline V gene lookup returns CDR1 MNHEY and CDR2 SVGAGI. V was pared by 6 bases and J by 3 bases, with 2 bases of the junction left unmatched. The CDR3 bases are TGTGCCAGCAGCGGACTAGCGGGGGGAACAGATACGCAGTATTTT. This sequence encodes CASSGLAGGTDTQYF.

The chain joins TRBV6-1 to TRBJ1-5, with TRBD1 identical over 9 bases. CDR1 MNHNS and CDR2 SASEGT come from the germline V gene. The length of the CDR3 is 15 residues. J was trimmed by 2 bases and V by 8 bases; bases with no gene match: 7. The DNA of the CDR3 is TGTGCCAGCCTGGGACAGGGATCTGGCAATCAGCCCCAGCATTTT. Its translation is CASLGQGSGNQPQHF.

The rearrangement joins TRBV9 to TRBJ2-1, with 10 bases lining up with TRBD2. The germline V gene encodes CDR1 SGDLS and CDR2 YYNGEE. The CDR3 has 17 amino acids. V dropped 4 bases and J dropped 2; count of bases not matched to a gene: 9. CDR3 sequence reads: CASSTLPSGRPYNEQFF. The CDR3 region has the DNA TGTGCCAGCAGCACCCTACCTAGCGGGAGACCCTACAATGAGCAGTTCTTC. Using reference TRBV9 and TRBJ2-1 for the parts outside the CDR3, the full variable domain is DSGVTQTPKHLITATGQRVTLRCSPRSGDLSVYWYQQSLDQGLQFLIQYYNGEERAKGNILERFSAQQFPDLHSELNLSSLELGDSALYFCASSTLPSGRPYNEQFFGPGTRLTVL.

The chain has TRBV5-1 and TRBJ2-5; 12 bases match TRBD2. With 4 bases clipped from V and 2 bases from J, the junction kept 12 bases outside the gene matches. CDR1 is SGHRS and CDR2 is YFSETQ in the germline V gene. CDR3 length: 18 amino acids. CDR3 DNA: TGCGCCAGCAGCCAGCAGACTAGCGGGAGATTGTGGCAAGAGACCCAGTACTTC. This gives the protein CASSQQTSGRLWQETQYF.